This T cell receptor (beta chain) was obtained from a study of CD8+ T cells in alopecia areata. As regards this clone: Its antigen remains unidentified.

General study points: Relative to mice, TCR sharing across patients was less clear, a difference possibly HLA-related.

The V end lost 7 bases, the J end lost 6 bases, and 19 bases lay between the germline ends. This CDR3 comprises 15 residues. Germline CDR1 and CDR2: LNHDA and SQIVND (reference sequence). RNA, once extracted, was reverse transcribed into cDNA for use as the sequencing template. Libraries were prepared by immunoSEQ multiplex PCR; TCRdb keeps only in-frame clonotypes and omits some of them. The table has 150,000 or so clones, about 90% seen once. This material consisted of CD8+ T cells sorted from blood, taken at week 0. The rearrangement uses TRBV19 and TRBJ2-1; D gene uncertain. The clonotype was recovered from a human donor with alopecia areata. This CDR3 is CASTPNRYTVNEQFF. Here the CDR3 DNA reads TGTGCCAGTACCCCCAATCGTTATACAGTCAATGAGCAGTTCTTC.